The clone carrying this T cell receptor (beta chain) has only one observation. Its specificity is unknown. The data are from a study of cytomegalovirus exposure and HLA in healthy donors. Findings and limits, study-wide: A prior analysis recorded that most TCR beta V segments were productive about 90% or about 30% of the time. The study had only CMV serostatus as immune exposure information.

The ends lost 7 bases at V and 7 bases at J; junction bases unmatched: 16. Germline V gene lookup returns CDR1 GTSNPN and CDR2 SVGIG (reference sequence). There are 15 residues in the CDR3. Though probably carrying unrecorded immune exposures, donors were nominally healthy at sampling. Use of 60 Vbeta and 13 Jbeta primers characterized the PCR. Assay used: immunoSEQ multiplex PCR; TCRdb lists only in-frame clones, some missing. The sample consists of some 92,000 clones, 75% to 85% of them appearing once. Source material: PBMCs. This rearrangement joins TRBV30 to TRBJ2-7; 10 positions agree with TRBD1. The receptor was isolated from a man aged 18 to 35 in good health and CMV-seropositive. The CDR3 DNA reads as TGTGCCTCTACGCCGGGACAGGGGTTAAGATTGGAGCAGTACTTC. Protein: CASTPGQGLRLEQYF.